A single sample gave rise to the 3 T cell receptor beta chains below, sequenced in a study of cytomegalovirus exposure and HLA in healthy donors. The PCR was carried out with 60 Vbeta primers and 13 Jbeta primers. Here immunoSEQ multiplex PCR was the method, and the copy in TCRdb shows in-frame clones only, minus some. The data hold some 160,000 clones, with around three quarters observed a single time. Material: PBMCs. The receptors were sampled from a man aged 35 to 55 in good health and CMV-seronegative.

CDR3: CASSLVDSVSTDTQYF. CDR3 bases: TGTGCCAGCAGCTTAGTGGACAGCGTCAGCACAGATACGCAGTATTTT. V gene TRBV7-2 combines with J gene TRBJ2-3; a weak D match, TRBD1 (6 bases). Germline-derived CDR1 and CDR2 are SGHTA and FQGNSA. Trimming pared 1 base from V and 0 bases from J, leaving 11 bases between. This CDR3 comprises 16 residues.

The genes are TRBV30 and TRBJ1-2, with TRBD1 as a possible D gene (5 bases). Trimming pared 4 bases from V and 12 bases from J, leaving 24 bases between. CDR1 is GTSNPN and CDR2 is SVGIG in the germline V gene (reference sequence). The CDR3 spans 14 residues. The CDR3, as DNA: TGTGCCTGGAATACGGGACCCCTCGGGAGGCTACACACCTTC. Translated, it gives CAWNTGPLGRLHTF.

The genes are TRBV19 and TRBJ2-1; weak D call: TRBD2 (5 bases). Germline V gene data show CDR1 as LNHDA and CDR2 as SQIVND (reference sequence). There are 15 residues in the CDR3. Deletions cut 3 bases from V and 0 bases from J, with 9 bases between. CDR3 in amino acids: CASSIYAGSYNEQFF. DNA of the CDR3: TGTGCCAGTAGTATCTACGCGGGCTCCTACAATGAGCAGTTCTTC. The full variable domain, in which reference TRBV19 and TRBJ2-1 provide the parts outside the CDR3, is DGGITQSPKYLFRKEGQNVTLSCEQNLNHDAMYWYRQDPGQGLRLIYYSQIVNDFQKGDIAEGYSVSREKKESFPLTVTSAQKNPTAFYLCASSIYAGSYNEQFFGPGTRLTVL.